This TCR beta chain was documented in a study of control samples from healthy donors and cancer patients (dated by TCRdb to the early 2020s). The library relied on the immunoSEQ multiplex PCR assay. TCRdb re-hosts the immuneACCESS table, in-frame sequences only. Its copies lack some clones; in the studies checked, an unresolved V gene accounts for under half of them, and the cause for the rest is not known. Present in this sample are about 160,000 clones, around 90% of which were seen just once. The ten largest make up 12% of the sample. Reading from cysteine to phenylalanine, the CDR3 counts 11 amino acids. CDR3 DNA is the only sequence kept; it has 33 bases, read in frame from the first base. At the junction V is shortened by 5 bases and J by 8 bases, with 6 bases in between. CDR1 and CDR2 (LGHDT, YNNKEL) derive from the germline V gene (reference sequence). Remarks on this clone: It has no known antigen specificity. No much larger clone is present one base from it, and per-base qualities are unavailable.

The receptor was derived from a young man in good health. Sequences were obtained from blood. The V gene is TRBV3-1 (or the pseudogene TRBV3-2) and the J gene is TRBJ2-2; the D gene assignment is ambiguous. The CDR3 region reads CASSSRGELFF. The base sequence is TGTGCCAGCAGCTCGAGGGGGGAGCTGTTTTTT.